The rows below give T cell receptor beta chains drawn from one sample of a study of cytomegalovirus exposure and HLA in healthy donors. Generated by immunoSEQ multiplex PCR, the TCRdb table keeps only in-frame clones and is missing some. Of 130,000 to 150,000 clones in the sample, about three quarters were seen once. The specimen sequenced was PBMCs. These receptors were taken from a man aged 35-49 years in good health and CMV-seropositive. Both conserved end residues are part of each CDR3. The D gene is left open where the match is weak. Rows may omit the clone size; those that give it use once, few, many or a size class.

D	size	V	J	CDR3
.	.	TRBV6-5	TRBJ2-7	CASSYSQGSYEQYF
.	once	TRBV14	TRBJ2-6	CASSPLGANVLTF
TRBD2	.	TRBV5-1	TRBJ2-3	CASSSTLAGGGDTQYF
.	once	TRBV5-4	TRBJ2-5	CASSLKAQETQYF
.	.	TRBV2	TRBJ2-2	CASTVGSGTGELFF
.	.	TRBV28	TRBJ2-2	CASRTGQNTGELFF
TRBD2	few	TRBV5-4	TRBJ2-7	CASSLGGAGGHEQYF
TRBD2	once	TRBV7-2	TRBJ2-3	CASSRAGLSTDTQYF
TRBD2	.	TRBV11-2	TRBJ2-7	CASSSSRGTSGTYEQYF
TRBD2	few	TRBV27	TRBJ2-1	CASSSGLAVQTKQFF
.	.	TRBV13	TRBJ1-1	CASSLGGGNTEAFF
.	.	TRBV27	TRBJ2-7	CASSKETGRGEQYF
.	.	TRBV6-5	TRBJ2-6	CASSYTVSGANGLTF
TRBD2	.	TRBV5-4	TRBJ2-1	CASSAPLAGGARDNEQFF
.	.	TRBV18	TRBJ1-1	CASSPQGLWTEAFF
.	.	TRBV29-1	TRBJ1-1	CSVYYTEAFF
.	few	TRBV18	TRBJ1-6	CASSPGQYNSPLHF
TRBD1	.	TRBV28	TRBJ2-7	CASSRDSRLGYEQYF
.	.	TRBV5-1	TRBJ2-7	CASSLGQAKGFYEQYF
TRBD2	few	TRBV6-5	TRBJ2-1	CASSQREGYNNEQFF
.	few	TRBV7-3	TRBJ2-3	CASSLRGQSTDTQYF
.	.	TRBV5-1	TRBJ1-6	CASSLAGSYNSPLHF
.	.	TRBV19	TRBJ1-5	CASSSQGGQPQHF
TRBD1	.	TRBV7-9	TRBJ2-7	CSSSLISTGGSYEQYF
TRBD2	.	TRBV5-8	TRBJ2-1	CASSFILAGKMRLTNEQFF
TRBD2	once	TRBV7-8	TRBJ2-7	CASRNSGRATGEQYF
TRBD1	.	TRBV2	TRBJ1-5	CASSDTGQAEEPQHF
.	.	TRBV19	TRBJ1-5	CASSIERGGNQPQHF
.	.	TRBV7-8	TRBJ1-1	CASSLGILGGEAFF
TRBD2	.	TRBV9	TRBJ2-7	CASSVDGGRGLGEQYF
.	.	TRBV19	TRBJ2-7	CASSMDDSTTYEQYF
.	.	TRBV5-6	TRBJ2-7	CASSTGGLYEQYF
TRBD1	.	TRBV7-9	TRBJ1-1	CASNQDRGQAFF
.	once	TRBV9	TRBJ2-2	CASSSHRGGGELFF
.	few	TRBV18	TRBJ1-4	CASSPRSGKGEKLFF
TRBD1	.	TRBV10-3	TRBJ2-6	CAISGQGQGAGANGLTF
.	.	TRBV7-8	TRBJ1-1	CASSFQGGNTEAFF
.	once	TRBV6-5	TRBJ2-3	CASRALDTQYF
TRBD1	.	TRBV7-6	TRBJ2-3	CASSFSLSGQGSDTQYF
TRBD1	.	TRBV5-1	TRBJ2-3	CASSLGSGGSDTQYF
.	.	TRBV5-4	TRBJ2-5	CASSSIGGEETQYF